Sequencing of this TCR beta chain was carried out in a study of T cell responses to AZD1222 COVID-19 vaccine. Whole-study findings and limits: Once two AZD1222 doses were given, Spike-specific TCR breadth and depth went up. Mostly white British, mostly female donors; authors suggested clonal diversity may be underestimated. A reported finding is that nearly half of spike-specific TCRs target unmutated variant regions.

Remarks on this clone: Its matching antigen is unknown.

Germline V gene lookup returns CDR1 SGDLS and CDR2 YYNGEE. The CDR3 contains 16 residues. The junction had 13 bases not matched to a gene; V was cut back by 4 bases and J by 7 bases. Both about-4-week and about-12-week second-dose recipients were combined. Profiling relied on immunoSEQ multiplex PCR, and the TCRdb table lists in-frame clones only, not all of them. The sample shows 250,000 to 300,000 clones, approximately 94% of them seen only once. This receptor was obtained from an adult who received the AZD1222 COVID-19 vaccine. This chain uses TRBV9 with TRBJ2-1; TRBD1 aligns across 8 bases. Source: peripheral blood, taken 28 days after the second AZD1222 dose. Here the CDR3 DNA reads TGTGCCAGCAGCACCCGGACAGGGCGGAAGGGAAATGAGCAGTTCTTC. Residues: CASSTRTGRKGNEQFF.